One sample yielded the 21 T cell receptor beta chains listed below, sequenced in a study of early T cells in non-severe SARS-CoV-2 infection. Using its own MiXCR run on the 5' RACE reads, TCRdb lists one record per CDR3 protein. This sample has approximately 88,000 distinct CDR3 sequences, with around 13% found just once. Sequenced input: whole blood. Receptors originate from an adult who was a healthcare worker with PCR-confirmed SARS-CoV-2 infection or an uninfected control (not recorded which).

The gene calls are TRBV5-6 and TRBJ2-3, with TRBD2 as a possible D gene (6 bases). The V gene lost 2 bases and the J gene lost 0 bases, with 13 bases spanning the gap. The germline CDR1 and CDR2 sequences are SGHDT and YYEEEE. The CDR3 sequence is 16 residues long. CDR3 DNA: TGTGCCAGCAGCTTCCTCCGGGAGCCGAGCACAGATACGCAGTATTTT. This codes for CASSFLREPSTDTQYF.

This clonotype was seen a handful of times. The V call is TRBV7-6, the J call TRBJ2-3; no clear D. V lost 1 base to trimming and J lost 2 bases, with 4 bases between them. Germline CDR1 is SGHVS and CDR2 is FNYEAQ. This CDR3 has 13 residues. CDR3 nucleotide sequence: TGTGCCAGCAGCTTAGTTCCCACAGATACGCAGTATTTT. It is translated as CASSLVPTDTQYF.

The V gene is TRBV29-1, the J gene TRBJ1-1; tentatively, D is TRBD1 (5 bases). CDR3 length equals 10 residues. Trimming stripped 3 bases from V and 10 bases from J, with 9 bases between. Germline V gene data show CDR1 as SQVTM and CDR2 as ANQGSEA. Here the CDR3 reads CSVDAGGAFF. Written as DNA, the CDR3 is TGCAGCGTTGACGCGGGGGGAGCTTTCTTT.

This clonotype was picked up a small number of times. The chain links TRBV11-1 to TRBJ2-5, with D possibly being TRBD2 (5 bases). The CDR3 extends over 15 amino acids. The ends were cut back, 1 base at V and 1 base at J, with 10 bases in the middle. Germline V gene sequence: CDR1 SGHAT, CDR2 FQDESV (reference sequence). The CDR3 reads CASSLGVGIQETQYF. The CDR3 nucleotides are TGTGCCAGCAGCTTAGGGGTCGGGATCCAAGAGACCCAGTACTTC.

This clonotype came up many times. The genes are TRBV12-3 or TRBV12-4 and TRBJ1-1, with D hard to call. CDR3 length: 11 residues. The V end was cut by 7 bases, the J end by 10 bases, with 13 bases between. This CDR3 is CASNLGKGAFF. CDR3 DNA sequence: TGTGCCAGCAACTTGGGGAAAGGAGCTTTCTTT.

The rearrangement links TRBV29-1 to TRBJ1-2, with D possibly TRBD1 on 6 matching bases. V was trimmed by 0 bases and J by 4 bases, leaving 15 bases between them. The CDR3 is 15 residues long. Germline CDR1 is SQVTM and CDR2 is ANQGSEA. The CDR3 coding sequence is TGCAGCGTTGAAGAGTGGCAGGGGCCGGCCTATGGCTACACCTTC. Its protein is CSVEEWQGPAYGYTF.

This clonotype was observed at least ten times. The V call is TRBV5-1, the J call TRBJ1-1; 8 bases line up with TRBD1. The CDR3 consists of 15 residues. The germline gives CDR1 SGHRS, CDR2 YFSETQ. V shed 0 bases, J shed 5 bases, and the junction held 6 bases outside the gene matches. Written as DNA, the CDR3 is TGCGCCAGCAGCTTGGCACCGGACAGGGTTACTGAAGCTTTCTTT. Its protein product is CASSLAPDRVTEAFF.

The chain carries TRBV11-2 and TRBJ1-1, with unresolved D. V lost 3 bases, J lost 9 bases, and 5 bases lay in between. Per germline, CDR1 SGHAT and CDR2 FQNNGV. The CDR3 is 10 residues long. The CDR3 region is CASSFRKAFF. The DNA for the CDR3 is TGTGCCAGCAGCTTTCGCAAAGCTTTCTTT. The full variable domain, rest sourced from reference TRBV11-2 and TRBJ1-1, is EAGVAQSPRYKIIEKRQSVAFWCNPISGHATLYWYQQILGQGPKLLIQFQNNGVVDDSQLPKDRFSAERLKGVDSTLKIQPAKLEDSAVYLCASSFRKAFFGQGTRLTVV.

There are many counts of this clonotype. The chain joins TRBV29-1 to TRBJ2-7, with 10 bases identical to TRBD1. V shed 7 bases, J shed 4 bases, and the junction held 10 bases outside the gene matches. Germline-derived CDR1 and CDR2 are SQVTM and ANQGSEA. The CDR3 consists of 14 residues. CDR3 in amino acids: CSAGGDRGRYEQYF. As DNA, the CDR3 is TGCAGCGCCGGTGGGGACAGGGGAAGATACGAGCAGTACTTC.

Many counts were recorded for this clonotype. The rearrangement links TRBV6-5 to TRBJ2-1, with TRBD1 as a possible D gene (5 bases). This CDR3 is 16 amino acids long. V lost 5 bases and J 7 bases, leaving 21 bases between the germline ends. The germline V gene encodes CDR1 MNHEY and CDR2 SVGAGI. For the CDR3, the DNA is TGTGCCAGCAGTCTACAGGACACCGCTTTAGGGAATGAGCAGTTCTTC. Protein product: CASSLQDTALGNEQFF.

In this sample, this clonotype turned up a few times. This chain links TRBV6-6 with TRBJ2-7; 7 positions agree with TRBD1. Germline V lookup: CDR1 MNHNY, CDR2 SVGAGI (reference sequence). This CDR3 contains 12 residues. Trimming removed 10 bases from V and 2 bases from J; junction bases left unmatched: 5. The CDR3 DNA sequence: TGTGCCACCCGGGACAGTGCCTACGAGCAGTACTTC. Encoded protein: CATRDSAYEQYF.

This clonotype was seen many times. The chain joins TRBV4-1 to TRBJ1-3; no definite D call. V was clipped by 0 bases and J by 0 bases, with 6 bases between them. This CDR3 spans 15 amino acids. CDR1 is MGHRA, CDR2 YSYEKL, per germline. This chain's CDR3 is CASSQDLYSGNTIYF. The CDR3 nucleotides are TGCGCCAGCAGCCAAGATCTTTACTCTGGAAACACCATATATTTT.

This clonotype has just a few counts. The chain combines TRBV27 with TRBJ1-1; 7 bases match TRBD1. The ends lost 6 bases at V and 0 bases at J; junction bases unmatched: 4. The CDR3 sequence is 14 residues long. From germline, CDR1 is MNHEY and CDR2 SMNVEV (reference sequence). The CDR3: CASRLQGLNTEAFF. The CDR3 DNA reads TGTGCCAGCAGGCTACAGGGGCTGAACACTGAAGCTTTCTTT.

The chain has TRBV6-2 or TRBV6-3 and TRBJ2-2; no firm D call. Trimming pared 6 bases from V and 3 bases from J, leaving 14 bases between. The CDR3 spans 15 residues. The germline V gene encodes CDR1 MNHEY and CDR2 SVGEGT. Here the CDR3 reads CASSLTVDHTGELFF. The CDR3 DNA reads TGTGCCAGCAGCCTCACAGTGGATCACACCGGGGAGCTGTTTTTT.

This clonotype showed up many times. V gene TRBV19 combines with J gene TRBJ2-7, with TRBD2 matching over 7 bases. Per germline, CDR1 LNHDA and CDR2 SQIVND (reference sequence). The CDR3 totals 15 residues. V lost 6 bases, J lost 7 bases, and 15 bases stayed unmatched. For the CDR3, the DNA is TGTGCCAGTAGCTACCTCGGAGGGGCAGCGGGGGAGCAGTACTTC. Its translation: CASSYLGGAAGEQYF.

The table lists this clonotype with many counts. The chain has TRBV7-8 and TRBJ2-2; the match to TRBD1 covers 8 bases. CDR1 is SGHVS and CDR2 is FQNEAQ in the germline V gene. This CDR3 has 16 residues. V dropped 0 bases and J dropped 6; count of bases not matched to a gene: 6. The CDR3 region is CASSLAGQGFAGELFF. CDR3 in DNA: TGTGCCAGCAGCTTAGCAGGACAGGGTTTTGCCGGGGAGCTGTTTTTT. The whole variable domain, filled in from reference TRBV7-8 and TRBJ2-2, reads GAGVSQSPRYKVAKRGQDVALRCDPISGHVSLFWYQQALGQGPEFLTYFQNEAQLDKSGLPSDRFFAERPEGSVSTLKIQRTQQEDSAVYLCASSLAGQGFAGELFFGEGSRLTVL.

The chain joins TRBV9 to TRBJ2-2; D is perhaps TRBD1 (5 bases). Germline-derived CDR1 and CDR2 are SGDLS and YYNGEE. The CDR3 totals 16 residues. The V end lost 0 bases, the J end lost 0 bases, and 9 bases lay between the germline ends. CDR3 bases: TGTGCCAGCAGCGTAGATCCAGGGACGAACACCGGGGAGCTGTTTTTT. Its translation is CASSVDPGTNTGELFF.

This clonotype was seen a handful of times. Here the CDR3 DNA reads TGTGCCATCAGTGGTACGAGCGGGGGAGGGGAGACCCAGTACTTC. It encodes CAISGTSGGGETQYF. The J gene is TRBJ2-5, the V gene TRBV10-3, with 8 bases aligning to TRBD2. Losses at the gene ends were 4 bases for V and 5 bases for J; bases not matched to a gene: 9. CDR1 and CDR2 from the germline V gene are ENHRY and SYGVKD. This CDR3 has 15 amino acids.

The rearrangement joins TRBV29-1 to TRBJ2-3, with D possibly TRBD1 on 6 matching bases. In germline, CDR1 is SQVTM, CDR2 ANQGSEA. The length of the CDR3 is 12 residues. The ends were cut back, 3 bases at V and 4 bases at J, with 8 bases in the middle. CDR3 bases: TGCAGCGTTGACAGGGGCGCAGATACGCAGTATTTT. This sequence encodes CSVDRGADTQYF.

This clonotype was found a few times. The rearrangement joins TRBV11-2 to TRBJ1-3; D gene unclear. Germline V gene data show CDR1 as SGHAT and CDR2 as FQNNGV. V lost 2 bases and J 0 bases, leaving 5 bases between the germline ends. CDR3 length: 14 residues. CDR3 loop: CASSLTNSGNTIYF. The DNA of the CDR3 is TGTGCCAGCAGCTTAACAAACTCTGGAAACACCATATATTTT. Filled out from reference TRBV11-2 and TRBJ1-3, the complete variable domain reads EAGVAQSPRYKIIEKRQSVAFWCNPISGHATLYWYQQILGQGPKLLIQFQNNGVVDDSQLPKDRFSAERLKGVDSTLKIQPAKLEDSAVYLCASSLTNSGNTIYFGEGSWLTVV.

This clonotype came up a few times. The chain recombines TRBV5-4 with TRBJ2-3; D perhaps matches TRBD1 (5 bases). The CDR3 extends over 15 amino acids. The V end was cut by 4 bases, the J end by 5 bases, with 17 bases between. Germline V gene sequence: CDR1 SGHNT, CDR2 YYREEE (reference sequence). CDR3 coding DNA: TGTGCCAGCAGCACGCGCCAGGGTCCTGAAGATACGCAGTATTTT. This gives the protein CASSTRQGPEDTQYF.